This T cell receptor (beta chain) derives from a study of blood T cell repertoires in COVID-19. About the study: COVID-19 samples from acute and convalescent phases originated in the United States, Italy and Spain. In each case, the material was cDNA or gDNA derived from T cells, B-cell-depleted T cells, or PBMCs.

CDR3 size: 17 residues. From germline, CDR1 is SGHRS and CDR2 YFSETQ. With V trimmed by 3 bases and J by 3 bases, 12 bases remained unmatched. In the source study's methods: Amplifying reference gene primers gave estimates of nucleated cell counts. Sequencing was performed with immunoSEQ multiplex PCR; in TCRdb, only in-frame clones are kept and a portion is missing. Clonal size and the V and J genes are those of that table, whereas D and trimming came from the DNA. In the table there are roughly 250,000 clones, 75% to 90% of which are singletons. The TCR comes from a man aged 55 to 70 who had recovered from COVID-19. Material: peripheral blood. The chain joins TRBV5-1 to TRBJ2-3, with 8 positions matching TRBD2. CDR3 bases: TGCGCCAGCAGCTACACCGGGACTAGGAGGTCGACAGATACGCAGTATTTT. This gives the protein CASSYTGTRRSTDTQYF. Together with reference TRBV5-1 and TRBJ2-3, the CDR3 gives the full variable domain: KAGVTQTPRYLIKTRGQQVTLSCSPISGHRSVSWYQQTPGQGLQFLFEYFSETQRNKGNFPGRFSGRQFSNSRSEMNVSTLELGDSALYLCASSYTGTRRSTDTQYFGPGTRLTVL.